The T cell receptor beta chain described here comes from a study of cytomegalovirus exposure and HLA in healthy donors. Between the trimmed V and J ends, which lost 2 bases and 5 bases, there was a span of 7 bases. Germline CDR1 and CDR2: SGHNT and YYREEE (reference sequence). The CDR3 has 12 residues. PCR used 60 Vbeta primers and 13 Jbeta primers. The repertoire was sequenced with immunoSEQ multiplex PCR; TCRdb's copy has only in-frame clones and lacks some. Of under 200,000 clones in the sample, around 83% were seen once. The rearrangement links TRBV5-4 to TRBJ2-5, with no clear D. This receptor was taken from a man aged 40-49 years in good health and CMV-seropositive. The specimen was PBMCs. The CDR3 bases are TGTGCCAGCAGCTTTCTATTTGAGACCCAGTACTTC. Translating gives CASSFLFETQYF.